This TCR beta chain was retrieved from a study of T cell responses to AZD1222 COVID-19 vaccine. The repertoire was sequenced with immunoSEQ multiplex PCR; TCRdb's copy has only in-frame clones and lacks some. Here the sample spans around 140,000 clones, approximately 90% being singletons. This CDR3 has 14 amino acids. Germline values: CDR1 LNHDA, CDR2 SQIVND (reference sequence). V dropped 3 bases and J dropped 0 bases, with 9 bases sitting between them. This clone has more than one count but fewer than ten. Its target is not known. Study-level results: At 160-218 and 743-854, vaccine-associated CD4 TCRs were dominant, and they spanned spike.

Sequenced here: peripheral blood, sampled on day 0 of AZD1222 vaccination. The sequence derives from an adult in good health. This chain joins TRBV19 and TRBJ2-7; no firm D call. The CDR3 region is CASSMGGTSYEQYF. The CDR3 region has the DNA TGTGCCAGTAGTATGGGCGGTACCTCCTACGAGCAGTACTTC.